The 5 T cell receptor beta chains below come from one sample, sequenced in a study of siplizumab effects on memory and regulatory T cells (dated by TCRdb to about 2019). Libraries were built with the immunoSEQ multiplex PCR assay. TCRdb holds this immuneACCESS table with in-frame rearrangements only. Some clones are missing; in checked studies, unresolved V genes explain under half, and the rest has no known cause. The sample records over 35,000 clones, roughly nine tenths of which are singletons. Roughly 0.25% of the sample comes from the top ten. The sequenced material came from naive CD4+ T cells sorted from blood. Interpreted using the paper, the cell subset or site label stands for: unstimulated naive T cells. These receptors came from a human donor in good health.

V gene TRBV2 combines with J gene TRBJ2-5; no clear D gene. CDR3 length: 14 amino acids. The germline V gene has CDR1 SNHLY and CDR2 FYNNEI. Trimming pared 3 bases from V and 1 base from J, leaving 9 bases between. CDR3 loop: CASSERRFQETQYF. The CDR3 coding sequence is TGTGCCAGCAGTGAGAGGCGGTTCCAAGAGACCCAGTACTTC.

The chain employs TRBV6-1 and TRBJ1-3; D gene uncertain. Looked up from germline, CDR1 is MNHNS and CDR2 is SASEGT. The CDR3 contains 15 residues. Deletions cut 6 bases from V and 0 bases from J, with 12 bases between. CDR3 coding DNA: TGTGCCAGCAGATTAGACTGGAGCTCTGGAAACACCATATATTTT. Translated: CASRLDWSSGNTIYF.

V gene TRBV7-9 combines with J gene TRBJ2-5; TRBD2 matches at 7 bases. V was pared by 3 bases and J by 3 bases, with 4 bases of the junction left unmatched. The CDR3 is 14 residues long. The germline gives CDR1 SEHNR, CDR2 FQNEAQ (reference sequence). The DNA for the CDR3 is TGTGCCAGCAGCTTGAGACTAGCCGAAGAGACCCAGTACTTC. This translates into CASSLRLAEETQYF.

The CDR3 region is CASSDPKDRVPLSKNIQYF. As DNA, the CDR3 is TGCGCCAGCAGCGACCCAAAGGACAGGGTACCTCTATCCAAAAACATTCAGTACTTC. The chain employs TRBV5-1 and TRBJ2-4; 8 nucleotides align to TRBD1. The germline CDR1 and CDR2 sequences are SGHRS and YFSETQ. J was trimmed by 2 bases and V by 4 bases; bases with no gene match: 17. The CDR3 spans 19 residues.

This rearrangement joins TRBV6-5 to TRBJ1-2; maybe TRBD1 (5 bases). Between the trimmed V and J ends, which lost 0 bases and 6 bases, there was a span of 8 bases. Germline V gene sequence: CDR1 MNHEY, CDR2 SVGAGI. The CDR3 runs to 13 residues. In nucleotides, the CDR3 is TGTGCCAGCAGTTACTCGAGAGGGGATGGCTACACCTTC. Its translation is CASSYSRGDGYTF.